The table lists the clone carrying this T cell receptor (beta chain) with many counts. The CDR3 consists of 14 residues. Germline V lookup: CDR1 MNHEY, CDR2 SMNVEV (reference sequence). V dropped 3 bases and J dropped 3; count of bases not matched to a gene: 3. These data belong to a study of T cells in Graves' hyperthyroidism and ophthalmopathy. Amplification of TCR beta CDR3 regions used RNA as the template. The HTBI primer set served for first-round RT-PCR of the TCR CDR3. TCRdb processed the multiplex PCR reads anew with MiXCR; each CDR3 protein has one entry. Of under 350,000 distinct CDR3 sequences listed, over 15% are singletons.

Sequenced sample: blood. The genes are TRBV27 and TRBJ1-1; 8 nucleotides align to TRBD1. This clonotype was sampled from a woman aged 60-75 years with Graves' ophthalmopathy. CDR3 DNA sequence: TGTGCCAGCAGTTTTCAGGGGGCGGACACTGAAGCTTTCTTT. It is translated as CASSFQGADTEAFF.